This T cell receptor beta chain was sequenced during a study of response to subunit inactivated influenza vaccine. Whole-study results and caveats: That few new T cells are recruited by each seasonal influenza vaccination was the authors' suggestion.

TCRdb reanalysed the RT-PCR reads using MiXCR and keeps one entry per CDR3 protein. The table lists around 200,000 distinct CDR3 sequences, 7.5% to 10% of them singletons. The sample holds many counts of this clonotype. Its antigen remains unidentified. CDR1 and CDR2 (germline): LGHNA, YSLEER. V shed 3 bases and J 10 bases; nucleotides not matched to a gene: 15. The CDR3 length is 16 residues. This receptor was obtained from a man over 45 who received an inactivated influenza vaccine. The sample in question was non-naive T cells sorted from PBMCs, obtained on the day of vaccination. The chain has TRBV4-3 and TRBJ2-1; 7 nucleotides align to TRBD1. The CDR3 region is CASSQGKGATYGEQFF. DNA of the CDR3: TGCGCCAGCAGCCAGGGCAAGGGGGCCACTTACGGGGAGCAGTTCTTC.